The 21 T cell receptor beta chains presented below share a single source sample, sequenced in a study of blood T cell repertoires in COVID-19. The data were produced by immunoSEQ multiplex PCR, yet TCRdb's version contains in-frame clones alone and is incomplete. The table includes about 160,000 clones, 60% to 80% detected once. The material sequenced was peripheral blood. The receptors were gathered from a man aged 65 to 79 with acute or convalescent COVID-19.

The chain uses TRBV11-3 and TRBJ2-5; 8 nucleotides match TRBD2. V lost 1 base to trimming and J lost 2 bases; unmatched junction nucleotides: 3. The germline gives CDR1 SGHNT, CDR2 YENEEA. The CDR3 has 15 residues. CDR3 protein: CASSLGGTRQETQYF. The CDR3 region has the DNA TGTGCCAGCAGCTTAGGGGGGACTAGACAAGAGACCCAGTACTTC.

The V gene is TRBV12-3 or TRBV12-4, the J gene TRBJ1-2, with TRBD1 matching 7 bases. V shed 5 bases, J shed 6 bases, and the junction held 6 bases outside the gene matches. This CDR3 region has 13 residues. The DNA of the CDR3 is TGTGCCAGCAGTCAAGGTACAGGGGATGGCTACACCTTC. Translated, it gives CASSQGTGDGYTF.

DNA for the CDR3: TGTGCCAGCAGTTCGCCGCGGGAGTCTGTCTTCGACGAGCAGTACTTC. Protein product: CASSSPRESVFDEQYF. The rearrangement uses TRBV28 and TRBJ2-7; TRBD2 matches at 7 bases. The CDR3 is 16 amino acids. Unmatched junction bases numbered 14, after V lost 4 bases and J lost 5 bases. CDR1 is MDHEN and CDR2 is SYDVKM in the germline V gene.

The V call is TRBV27, the J call TRBJ1-2, with D possibly being TRBD1 (5 bases). From germline, CDR1 is MNHEY and CDR2 SMNVEV (reference sequence). CDR3 length: 14 residues. Between the trimmed V and J ends, which lost 6 bases and 6 bases, there was a span of 17 bases. The CDR3 DNA reads TGTGCCAGCAGCGTCAGGGCCTTTGGCAATGGCTACACCTTC. Protein product: CASSVRAFGNGYTF.

The chain links TRBV24-1 to TRBJ2-1; 8 nucleotides align to TRBD2. V lost 6 bases and J lost 3; bases outside the gene matches: 12. Germline loops: CDR1 KGHDR, CDR2 SFDVKD. There are 17 residues in the CDR3. As DNA, the CDR3 is TGTGCCACCAGTAATGAGTTTATAGCGGGGAGCTACAATGAGCAGTTCTTC. Residues: CATSNEFIAGSYNEQFF.

The chain joins TRBV11-2 to TRBJ2-7, with TRBD2 identical over 10 bases. The CDR3 length is 17 residues. V lost 5 bases and J lost 2; bases outside the gene matches: 12. Germline lookup yields CDR1 SGHAT and CDR2 FQNNGV. As DNA, the CDR3 is TGTGCCAGCAGCACTAGAGGGGGGACTAGCGACCCCTACGAGCAGTACTTC. This sequence encodes CASSTRGGTSDPYEQYF.

This chain connects TRBV6-5 to TRBJ1-1; D ambiguous. The CDR3 extends over 13 amino acids. Trimming took 0 bases from V and 2 from J, leaving 4 bases between them. CDR1 and CDR2 (germline): MNHEY, SVGAGI. CDR3 sequence: CASSYSANTEAFF. Here the CDR3 DNA reads TGTGCCAGCAGTTACTCGGCAAACACTGAAGCTTTCTTT.

This sequence joins TRBV7-2 and TRBJ2-7; TRBD2 matches 9 bases. CDR1 and CDR2 from the germline V gene are SGHTA and FQGNSA. With V trimmed by 5 bases and J by 2 bases, 13 bases remained unmatched. The CDR3 spans 17 residues. This CDR3 is CASSQGGWGLAPYEQYF. CDR3 in DNA: TGTGCCAGCAGCCAAGGGGGATGGGGACTAGCTCCCTACGAGCAGTACTTC.

The chain links TRBV7-9 to TRBJ1-6; D is undetermined. The germline CDR1 and CDR2 sequences are SEHNR and FQNEAQ (reference sequence). The CDR3 spans 15 residues. Trimming pared 5 bases from V and 6 bases from J, leaving 14 bases between. CDR3 residues: CASSRESPINSPLHF. The CDR3 DNA follows: TGTGCCAGCAGCCGAGAGTCCCCAATTAATTCACCCCTCCACTTT. The full variable domain, rest sourced from reference TRBV7-9 and TRBJ1-6, is DTGVSQNPRHKITKRGQNVTFRCDPISEHNRLYWYRQTLGQGPEFLTYFQNEAQLEKSRLLSDRFSAERPKGSFSTLEIQRTEQGDSAMYLCASSRESPINSPLHFGNGTRLTVT.

V usage is TRBV7-3 and J usage is TRBJ2-1, with TRBD2 matching over 9 bases. CDR3 size: 14 residues. Trimming cost V 0 bases and J 8 bases; bases outside gene matches: 2. The germline V gene has CDR1 SGHTA and CDR2 FQGTGA. The DNA for the CDR3 is TGTGCCAGCAGCTTAACTAGCGGGAGCTATGAGCAGTTCTTC. It is translated as CASSLTSGSYEQFF.

The rearrangement joins TRBV5-1 to TRBJ2-1, with D perhaps matching TRBD2 (5 bases). There are 14 residues in the CDR3. Germline-derived CDR1 and CDR2 are SGHRS and YFSETQ. V lost 0 bases, J lost 8 bases, and 12 bases lay in between. The CDR3 sequence: CASSLGSGSDEQFF. In DNA form, the CDR3 reads TGCGCCAGCAGCTTGGGATCAGGTAGCGATGAGCAGTTCTTC.

This clone showed up just once. CDR3 DNA: TGCGCCAGCAGCCAAAGACAGGTTTCATCTGAAGCTTTCTTT. It is translated as CASSQRQVSSEAFF. The chain is built from TRBV5-1 and TRBJ1-1, with D perhaps matching TRBD1 (6 bases). The V and J ends lost 4 bases and 6 bases respectively, with 16 bases between them. This CDR3 spans 14 amino acids. The germline CDR1 and CDR2 sequences are SGHRS and YFSETQ.

The chain links TRBV18 to TRBJ1-1, with 8 bases that match TRBD1. The CDR3 sequence is 14 residues long. The junction had 1 base not matched to a gene; V was cut back by 3 bases and J by 1 base. Per germline, CDR1 KGHSH and CDR2 LQKENI. This CDR3 reads CASSPQGANTEAFF. CDR3 in DNA: TGTGCCAGCTCACCTCAGGGGGCGAACACTGAAGCTTTCTTT.

The chain links TRBV7-6 to TRBJ1-4; 8 bases agree with TRBD1. The length of the CDR3 is 13 residues. Losses at the gene ends were 3 bases for V and 12 bases for J; bases not matched to a gene: 6. Germline lookup yields CDR1 SGHVS and CDR2 FNYEAQ. The CDR3 reads CASSFGQGSELFF. The CDR3 DNA reads as TGTGCCAGCAGCTTCGGACAGGGCTCGGAACTGTTTTTT. The variable domain in full, completed from reference TRBV7-6 and TRBJ1-4, reads GAGVSQSPRYKVTKRGQDVALRCDPISGHVSLYWYRQALGQGPEFLTYFNYEAQQDKSGLPNDRFSAERPEGSISTLTIQRTEQRDSAMYRCASSFGQGSELFFGSGTQLSVL.

This sequence joins TRBV9 and TRBJ2-5; 11 nucleotides match TRBD2. Germline CDR1 and CDR2: SGDLS and YYNGEE. V dropped 7 bases and J dropped 5; count of bases not matched to a gene: 19. The CDR3 runs 18 residues. CDR3 nucleotides: TGTGCCAGCCGCGCCACTGGGGGGCTAGCGGGGGGCGGTGAGACCCAGTACTTC. It encodes CASRATGGLAGGGETQYF.

The chain couples TRBV5-6 to TRBJ1-6, with 7 bases matching TRBD1. This CDR3 is built from 15 residues. V shed 0 bases, J shed 9 bases, and the junction held 6 bases outside the gene matches. From germline, CDR1 is SGHDT and CDR2 YYEEEE. The CDR3 DNA reads as TGTGCCAGCAGCTTGGGAGGGGGCAGAGGTTCACCCCTCCACTTT. It encodes CASSLGGGRGSPLHF.

In this sample, this clone turned up once. CDR3 amino acids: CASSPPAGGTTEAFF. CDR3 bases: TGTGCCAGCAGTCCCCCGGCGGGAGGGACAACTGAAGCTTTCTTT. The chain uses TRBV27 and TRBJ1-1, with D tentatively TRBD1 (6 bases). This CDR3 is built from 15 residues. The ends were cut back, 5 bases at V and 5 bases at J, with 18 bases in the middle. CDR1 is MNHEY and CDR2 is SMNVEV in the germline V gene (reference sequence).

This rearrangement joins TRBV19 to TRBJ1-1; no clear D. Germline values: CDR1 LNHDA, CDR2 SQIVND (reference sequence). V lost 6 bases and J 6 bases, leaving 23 bases between the germline ends. This CDR3 is 16 amino acids long. The CDR3 DNA reads TGTGCCAGTAGCACCTCCCCAGTCCCCCGAGGGCCTGAAGCTTTCTTT. Its protein is CASSTSPVPRGPEAFF.

The V call is TRBV5-1, the J call TRBJ2-7; 8 positions match TRBD2. Germline CDR1 is SGHRS and CDR2 is YFSETQ. The CDR3 is 16 residues long. The V and J ends lost 0 bases and 6 bases, in that order; junction bases with no gene match: 11. CDR3 DNA sequence: TGCGCCAGCAGCTTGGAACGCGGGGGGCCTATTGGCGAGCAGTACTTC. This sequence encodes CASSLERGGPIGEQYF.

The chain employs TRBV10-3 and TRBJ1-1; 12 positions match TRBD1. CDR3 length: 16 amino acids. Germline-derived CDR1 and CDR2 are ENHRY and SYGVKD. Trimming took 5 bases from V and 7 from J; bases not matched to a gene: 11. CDR3 nucleotides: TGTGCCATCAGTTCACCGGGACAGGGGGCGTCTGGTGAAGCTTTCTTT. It translates to CAISSPGQGASGEAFF.

A note on this clone: This sample includes further DNA sequences coding for the same CDR3. V gene TRBV29-1 combines with J gene TRBJ1-2; 7 positions match TRBD1. The V and J ends lost 3 bases and 8 bases, in that order; junction bases with no gene match: 3. Germline lookup yields CDR1 SQVTM and CDR2 ANQGSEA. The CDR3 consists of 11 residues. The CDR3 spells CSVDRGYGYTF. The CDR3 DNA follows: TGCAGCGTTGACAGGGGGTACGGCTACACCTTC.